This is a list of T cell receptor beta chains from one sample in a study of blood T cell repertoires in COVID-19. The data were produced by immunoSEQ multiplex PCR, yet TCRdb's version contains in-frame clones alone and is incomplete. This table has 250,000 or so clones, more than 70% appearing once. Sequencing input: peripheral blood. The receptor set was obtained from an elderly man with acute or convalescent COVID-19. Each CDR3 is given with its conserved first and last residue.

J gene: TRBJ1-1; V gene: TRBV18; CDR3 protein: CASSSLGTGDTEAFF
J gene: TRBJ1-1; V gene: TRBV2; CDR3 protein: CASLPWVRGNTEAFF
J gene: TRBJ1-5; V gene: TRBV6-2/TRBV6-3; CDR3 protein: CASSYSTGTGGLYSNQPQHF
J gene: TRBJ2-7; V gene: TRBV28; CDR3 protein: CASSAIGLADSSYEQYF
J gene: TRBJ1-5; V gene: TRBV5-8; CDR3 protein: CASSLGTASNQPQHF
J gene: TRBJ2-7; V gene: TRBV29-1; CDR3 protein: CSYRFAYEQYF
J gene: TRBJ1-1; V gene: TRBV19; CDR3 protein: CASSIRRGLDTEAFF
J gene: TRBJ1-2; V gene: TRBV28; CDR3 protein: CASSSGTFFRNYGYTF
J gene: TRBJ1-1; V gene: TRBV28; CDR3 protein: CASSPTTGAGRTEAFF
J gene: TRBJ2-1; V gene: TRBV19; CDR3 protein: CASSPRPGQGSYNEQFF
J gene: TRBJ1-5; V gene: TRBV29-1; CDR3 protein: CSAGTGEGQPQHF
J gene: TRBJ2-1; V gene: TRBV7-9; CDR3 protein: CASSTSSSLGVHEQFF
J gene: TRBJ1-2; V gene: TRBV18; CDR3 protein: CASSQGQGADYGYTF
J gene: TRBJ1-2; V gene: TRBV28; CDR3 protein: CASGRGLYGYTF
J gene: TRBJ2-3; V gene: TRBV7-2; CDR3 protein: CASSPPLVGDDTQYF
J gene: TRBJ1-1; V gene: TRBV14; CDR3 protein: CASSRNRGRNTEAFF
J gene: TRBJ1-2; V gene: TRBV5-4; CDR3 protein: CASSGIVPQDNYGYTF
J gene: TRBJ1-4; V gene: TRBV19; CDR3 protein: CASSITGGFLEKLFF
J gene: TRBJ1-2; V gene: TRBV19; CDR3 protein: CASSISTEYGYTF